Presented here are 32 T cell receptor beta chains from one specimen sequenced in a study of response to subunit inactivated influenza vaccine. TCRdb re-analysed the RT-PCR reads in MiXCR, keeping a single row per CDR3 protein. The sample holds 530,000 or so distinct CDR3 sequences, around 11% seen once. Sequences were derived from PBMCs from blood, sampled on the day of vaccination. These receptor sequences come from a man aged 50-59 years who received an inactivated influenza vaccine.

This clonotype was recorded many times. The DNA for the CDR3 is TGTGCCAGCAGCTTGGTCGGAATCATGAACACTGAAGCTTTCTTT. Its translation: CASSLVGIMNTEAFF. The chain uses TRBV5-6 and TRBJ1-1; D unresolved. CDR3 length: 15 amino acids. Trimming cost V 0 bases and J 0 bases, with 9 bases left between them. Germline CDR1 reads SGHDT; CDR2 reads YYEEEE.

This clonotype occurred many times. The rearrangement links TRBV29-1 to TRBJ2-1; 8 bases are a match to TRBD1. The length of the CDR3 is 13 residues. Germline V gene sequence: CDR1 SQVTM, CDR2 ANQGSEA. J lost 13 bases, V lost 3 bases, and 11 bases had no gene match. DNA of the CDR3: TGCAGCGTTGAGATTCCGGGACAGGCCCCTCAGTTCTTC. The encoded protein is CSVEIPGQAPQFF.

This clonotype occurred a few times. This chain links TRBV4-2 with TRBJ2-5; D not resolved. Germline CDR1 is LGHNA and CDR2 is YNFKEQ. The CDR3 length is 16 residues. Trimming left V 0 bases short and J 0 bases short, with 11 bases between. CDR3 protein: CASSQDPRLNQETQYF. In nucleotides, the CDR3 is TGTGCCAGCAGCCAAGATCCCCGTTTAAACCAAGAGACCCAGTACTTC.

The J gene is TRBJ2-3, the V gene TRBV7-2; 11 bases fit TRBD2. J was trimmed by 6 bases and V by 0 bases; bases with no gene match: 5. CDR3 length: 16 amino acids. Germline loops: CDR1 SGHTA, CDR2 FQGNSA. CDR3: CASSLATSGSYDTQYF. The CDR3 DNA sequence: TGTGCCAGCAGCTTAGCAACTAGCGGGAGCTACGATACGCAGTATTTT.

This clonotype was seen only a few times. The V and J genes are TRBV4-1 and TRBJ1-1; D remains ambiguous. With 2 bases removed from V and 1 base from J, the gap between germline ends came to 23 bases. CDR3 size: 19 residues. Germline assignment: CDR1 MGHRA and CDR2 YSYEKL. For the CDR3, the DNA is TGCGCCAGCAGCCAATTCATAGGACTTAGTCGGGTAGCGAACACTGAAGCTTTCTTT. Protein: CASSQFIGLSRVANTEAFF.

The rearrangement joins TRBV6-1 to TRBJ2-2, with D possibly TRBD1 on 6 matching bases. CDR3 length: 16 residues. CDR1 MNHNS and CDR2 SASEGT come from the germline V gene. V dropped 4 bases and J dropped 3 bases, with 15 bases sitting between them. The CDR3 here is CASSVDRTADTGELFF. CDR3 coding DNA: TGTGCCAGCAGTGTCGATAGGACAGCCGACACCGGGGAGCTGTTTTTT.

The J gene is TRBJ1-6, the V gene TRBV3-1; D uncertain. CDR1 LGHDT and CDR2 YNNKEL come from the germline V gene (reference sequence). V was pared by 4 bases and J by 5 bases, with 12 bases between. The CDR3 covers 15 residues. CDR3: CASSPMDGDNSPLHF. CDR3 in DNA: TGTGCCAGCAGCCCCATGGACGGGGATAATTCACCCCTCCACTTT.

This clonotype occurred a few times. Here the CDR3 DNA reads TGCGCCAGCAGCCCGGACAGGGCTAATGAAAAACTGTTTTTT. Encoded protein: CASSPDRANEKLFF. V is TRBV5-1 and J is TRBJ1-4; 8 bases fit TRBD1. The germline CDR1 and CDR2 sequences are SGHRS and YFSETQ. After removal of 4 bases from V and 3 bases from J, the junction contained 2 bases not matched to a gene. CDR3 length equals 14 residues.

This clonotype has just a few counts. V usage is TRBV4-1 and J usage is TRBJ2-4; D possibly uses TRBD1 or TRBD2 (5 bases each). V was trimmed by 0 bases and J by 8 bases, leaving 8 bases between them. CDR1 is MGHRA, CDR2 YSYEKL, per germline. CDR3 length equals 13 residues. CDR3 in amino acids: CASSQDGGYIQYF. CDR3 sequence (DNA): TGCGCCAGCAGCCAAGATGGGGGATACATTCAGTACTTC.

The chain couples TRBV5-1 to TRBJ2-2; a weak D match, TRBD1 (5 bases). Germline-derived CDR1 and CDR2 are SGHRS and YFSETQ. The CDR3 length is 15 residues. Trimming took off 4 bases at V and 1 base at J, with 11 bases between the two ends. CDR3 DNA sequence: TGCGCCAGCAGCGGCGCCGGACAGAACACCGGGGAGCTGTTTTTT. It codes for CASSGAGQNTGELFF.

The chain links TRBV18 to TRBJ1-3; TRBD1 matches at 7 bases. V shed 3 bases and J 0 bases; nucleotides not matched to a gene: 8. CDR1 KGHSH and CDR2 LQKENI come from the germline V gene. This CDR3 has 17 residues. Here the CDR3 DNA reads TGTGCCAGCTCACCTGCGGACAGGAGAACCTCTGGAAACACCATATATTTT. Its protein is CASSPADRRTSGNTIYF. Using reference TRBV18 and TRBJ1-3 for the parts outside the CDR3, the full variable domain is NAGVMQNPRHLVRRRGQEARLRCSPMKGHSHVYWYRQLPEEGLKFMVYLQKENIIDESGMPKERFSAEFPKEGPSILRIQQVVRGDSAAYFCASSPADRRTSGNTIYFGEGSWLTVV.

This clonotype has a handful of counts. This chain connects TRBV27 to TRBJ2-1; D gene ambiguous. Trimming stripped 6 bases from V and 1 base from J, with 16 bases between. The CDR3 has 16 amino acids. Looked up from germline, CDR1 is MNHEY and CDR2 is SMNVEV (reference sequence). CDR3 amino acids: CASRSLVLESYNEQFF. For the CDR3, the DNA is TGTGCCAGCAGATCCTTAGTCCTAGAATCCTACAATGAGCAGTTCTTC.

This clonotype appeared a few times. The chain links TRBV19 to TRBJ2-7; D may correspond to TRBD1 or TRBD2 (5 bases each). From germline, CDR1 is LNHDA and CDR2 SQIVND (reference sequence). The CDR3 spans 14 residues. Trimming removed 5 bases at V and 3 bases at J, with 14 bases between. This chain's CDR3 is CASSGSWDRYEQYF. CDR3 nucleotide sequence: TGTGCCAGTAGTGGCTCATGGGACCGCTACGAGCAGTACTTC.

This clonotype was detected ten times or more. The chain recombines TRBV5-1 with TRBJ2-6; 13 bases align to TRBD2. CDR3 size: 17 residues. V dropped 3 bases and J dropped 2; count of bases not matched to a gene: 2. The germline CDR1 and CDR2 sequences are SGHRS and YFSETQ. CDR3 region: CASSSGTSGAGANVLTF. For the CDR3, the DNA is TGCGCCAGCAGCTCCGGGACTAGCGGGGCTGGGGCCAACGTCCTGACTTTC.

The rearrangement joins TRBV4-2 to TRBJ2-5; D is uncertain. The length of the CDR3 is 14 residues. CDR1 LGHNA and CDR2 YNFKEQ come from the germline V gene. The ends were cut back, 4 bases at V and 2 bases at J, with 11 bases in the middle. The CDR3 loop is CASSPGSNQETQYF. In DNA, the CDR3 is TGTGCCAGCAGCCCAGGTTCTAATCAAGAGACCCAGTACTTC.

This clonotype has just a few counts. This chain connects TRBV7-2 to TRBJ2-7; no definite D call. Germline CDR1 reads SGHTA; CDR2 reads FQGNSA. V was pared by 3 bases and J by 5 bases, with 17 bases between. CDR3 length equals 15 residues. The CDR3 DNA reads as TGTGCCAGCAGCTTTGGACGTTCCACGATCCACGAGCAGTACTTC. Translation gives CASSFGRSTIHEQYF.

V gene TRBV11-2 combines with J gene TRBJ1-2; no clear D gene. Germline V lookup: CDR1 SGHAT, CDR2 FQNNGV. Trimming shortened V by 2 bases and J by 2 bases, and 12 bases separated the two germline ends. CDR3 length equals 15 residues. The chain's CDR3 is CASSLPSLGNYGYTF. CDR3 nucleotide sequence: TGTGCCAGCAGCTTACCATCATTGGGGAACTATGGCTACACCTTC.

This clonotype came up a few times. Since a much larger clone is just one base distant, this may be a read error. This chain uses TRBV6-2 or TRBV6-3 with TRBJ2-6, with a tentative D call TRBD2 (6 bases). The V and J ends lost 2 bases and 2 bases respectively, with 7 bases between them. Germline CDR1 reads MNHEY; CDR2 reads SVGEGT. CDR3 length: 15 amino acids. The CDR3 loop reads CASSYGGAGANVLTF. The CDR3 coding sequence is TGTGCCAGCAGTTACGGCGGGGCTGGGGCCAACGTCCTGACTTTC.

This clonotype came up many times. The gene calls are TRBV18 and TRBJ2-1; D is possibly TRBD2 (5 bases). Germline V gene lookup returns CDR1 KGHSH and CDR2 LQKENI. The CDR3 runs 16 residues. Between the trimmed V and J ends, which lost 0 bases and 6 bases, there was a span of 15 bases. The DNA of the CDR3 is TGTGCCAGCTCACCACCCGGGTTAGGAGAGGGCAATGAGCAGTTCTTC. It translates to CASSPPGLGEGNEQFF.

At least ten counts were recorded for this clonotype. The chain links TRBV27 to TRBJ2-7; 9 bases line up with TRBD1. From germline, CDR1 is MNHEY and CDR2 SMNVEV (reference sequence). The CDR3 consists of 15 residues. Trimming took 3 bases from V and 0 from J; bases not matched to a gene: 3. CDR3 in amino acids: CASSFSGQGSYEQYF. DNA of the CDR3: TGTGCCAGCAGTTTTTCGGGACAGGGCTCCTACGAGCAGTACTTC.

For the CDR3, the DNA is TGCGCCAGCAGTGAGTCGACCCAGCGGAATGAGCAGTTCTTC. Amino acid sequence: CASSESTQRNEQFF. This sequence joins TRBV10-2 and TRBJ2-1; D is perhaps TRBD2 (5 bases). The V end was cut by 0 bases, the J end by 7 bases, with 10 bases between. The CDR3 length is 14 residues. Germline V lookup: CDR1 WSHSY, CDR2 SAAADI.

This chain connects TRBV12-3 or TRBV12-4 to TRBJ1-1; 8 nucleotides agree with TRBD1. This CDR3 has 12 residues. J gave up 10 bases and V 3 bases, and 4 bases lay outside the gene matches. CDR3 protein: CASSFYGTGAFF. DNA for the CDR3: TGTGCCAGCAGTTTTTACGGGACAGGAGCTTTCTTT.

The CDR3 here is CASTPAPGQGYTDTQYF. DNA for the CDR3: TGTGCCAGCACCCCCGCGCCCGGACAGGGTTACACAGATACGCAGTATTTT. The chain is built from TRBV6-2 or TRBV6-3 and TRBJ2-3; TRBD1 agrees at 8 bases. CDR3 length equals 17 residues. CDR1 and CDR2 (germline): MNHEY, SVGEGT. The ends lost 7 bases at V and 2 bases at J; junction bases unmatched: 14.

V usage is TRBV30 and J usage is TRBJ2-7, with TRBD1 matching 9 bases. The trim removed 1 base at V and 11 bases at J, leaving 21 bases unmatched. This CDR3 is built from 17 residues. Per the germline V gene, CDR1 is GTSNPN and CDR2 is SVGIG (reference sequence). CDR3 residues: CAWSDTGSGTGFLSEYF. As DNA, the CDR3 is TGTGCCTGGAGTGACACTGGGTCCGGGACAGGGTTTTTATCGGAGTACTTC.

The table lists this clonotype with a few counts. The chain links TRBV12-3 or TRBV12-4 to TRBJ2-2, with a weak D call TRBD1 (5 bases). With 1 base removed from V and 5 bases from J, the gap between germline ends came to 11 bases. The CDR3 contains 15 residues. CDR3 nucleotide sequence: TGTGCCAGCAGTTTAGGGGCAGGGTGGACCGGGGAGCTGTTTTTT. Translated, it gives CASSLGAGWTGELFF.

This clonotype was observed at least ten times. V is TRBV20-1 and J is TRBJ1-5; D gene ambiguous. The CDR3 sequence is 15 residues long. V was pared by 3 bases and J by 0 bases, with 12 bases between. Germline lookup yields CDR1 DFQATT and CDR2 SNEGSKA (reference sequence). The CDR3 nucleotides are TGCAGTGCTAGCAAAAGGGTTTATAGCAATCAGCCCCAGCATTTT. It codes for CSASKRVYSNQPQHF.

The chain joins TRBV20-1 to TRBJ2-7; 9 bases align to TRBD2. The germline CDR1 and CDR2 sequences are DFQATT and SNEGSKA (reference sequence). The CDR3 is made up of 14 amino acids. V lost 2 bases to trimming and J lost 4 bases; unmatched junction nucleotides: 6. CDR3 region: CSARTGLAIYEQYF. The CDR3 DNA reads TGCAGTGCTAGAACGGGACTAGCTATTTACGAGCAGTACTTC.

This clonotype was counted a few times. The chain links TRBV29-1 to TRBJ1-1; D unclear. V dropped 4 bases and J dropped 1 base, with 7 bases sitting between them. The CDR3 covers 12 residues. CDR1 is SQVTM and CDR2 is ANQGSEA in the germline V gene. CDR3 residues: CSVAQANTEAFF. In DNA, the CDR3 is TGCAGCGTTGCTCAGGCGAACACTGAAGCTTTCTTT. Combining the CDR3 with reference TRBV29-1 and TRBJ1-1 gives the whole variable domain SAVISQKPSRDICQRGTSLTIQCQVDSQVTMMFWYRQQPGQSLTLIATANQGSEATYESGFVIDKFPISRPNLTFSTLTVSNMSPEDSSIYLCSVAQANTEAFFGQGTRLTVV.

This clonotype was detected only a few times. V and J are TRBV4-1 and TRBJ2-2, with 11 nucleotides matching TRBD2. CDR3 length: 16 amino acids. Germline-derived CDR1 and CDR2 are MGHRA and YSYEKL. V lost 1 base and J lost 8; bases outside the gene matches: 6. For the CDR3, the DNA is TGCGCCAGCAGCCAAGGCACTAGCGGGGGAGTTGGGGAGCTGTTTTTT. Its protein product is CASSQGTSGGVGELFF.

This clonotype has a count of ten or more. The chain couples TRBV12-3 or TRBV12-4 to TRBJ2-2, with no clear D. This CDR3 comprises 14 residues. Trimming shortened V by 6 bases and J by 3 bases, and 11 bases separated the two germline ends. This chain's CDR3 is CASSMGRDTGELFF. The CDR3 DNA reads TGTGCCAGCAGCATGGGCCGAGACACCGGGGAGCTGTTTTTT.

The chain employs TRBV7-2 and TRBJ2-2; 10 nucleotides agree with TRBD2. The CDR3 is 16 amino acids. V shed 4 bases, J shed 8 bases, and the junction held 10 bases outside the gene matches. Germline-derived CDR1 and CDR2 are SGHTA and FQGNSA. Written as DNA, the CDR3 is TGTGCCAGCAGCTCCGGGGTAGCGGGGGGCCCTGGGGAGCTGTTTTTT. It specifies CASSSGVAGGPGELFF.

This chain joins TRBV9 and TRBJ2-3; 10 nucleotides align to TRBD2. Germline CDR1 reads SGDLS; CDR2 reads YYNGEE. V lost 6 bases and J lost 4; bases outside the gene matches: 8. This CDR3 is 15 amino acids long. This CDR3 reads CASNPSGTSADTQYF. Here the CDR3 DNA reads TGTGCCAGCAACCCGTCCGGGACTAGCGCAGATACGCAGTATTTT.